This TCR beta chain came from a study of T cells in Graves' hyperthyroidism and ophthalmopathy. Overall study findings and caveats: A median around 6 months before onset, the model predicted ophthalmopathy.

As concerns this clonotype: Its matching antigen is unknown.

Patients having uncontrolled infection, another autoimmune disease, pregnancy or lactation were not included. Used for diagnoses were clinical symptoms, serum thyroxine and TRAb, thyroid ultrasound and orbital computed tomography. Researchers amplified the TCR beta CDR3 regions from RNA transcripts. HTBI primers drove first-round RT-PCR of the TCR CDR3. TCRdb re-called the multiplex PCR reads through MiXCR, storing one row per CDR3 protein. The sample consists of roughly 500,000 distinct CDR3 sequences, under 60% of them appearing once. This CDR3 contains 14 residues. V was shortened by 6 bases and J by 7 bases, with 19 bases between the two germline ends. Germline V gene data show CDR1 as SQVTM and CDR2 as ANQGSEA.

The receptor was derived from an adult woman with Graves' disease, either hyperthyroidism or ophthalmopathy (not recorded which). Sequencing was carried out using peripheral blood or thyroid tissue (not recorded which). This chain uses TRBV29-1 with TRBJ2-1, with D tentatively TRBD2 (6 bases). The CDR3 sequence is CSVSLRAGRNEQFF. In DNA form, the CDR3 reads TGCAGCGTCTCCTTACGGGCAGGGAGGAATGAGCAGTTCTTC.